This T cell receptor (beta chain) appears in the sequencing data of a study of blood T cell repertoires in COVID-19. Across the study: The study drew acute and convalescent COVID-19 samples from the United States, Italy and Spain. PBMCs, B-cell-depleted T cells, or T cells were the source of the cDNA or gDNA that made up the material.

Seattle patients were enrolled during active infection and followed longitudinally. Per germline, CDR1 LGHDT and CDR2 YNNKEL (reference sequence). V was trimmed by 2 bases and J by 4 bases, leaving 11 bases between them. CDR3 size: 14 residues. TCRdb keeps only in-frame clones here, not all; method: immunoSEQ multiplex PCR. The data show 200,000 or so clones, roughly 84% seen once. This clone was found a few times. This TCR was sampled from a man aged 50 to 59 with COVID-19, enrolled during active disease. Specimen: peripheral blood. The chain has TRBV3-1 (or the pseudogene TRBV3-2) and TRBJ1-1, with D tentatively TRBD1 (6 bases). Written as DNA, the CDR3 is TGTGCCAGCAGCCAAACAGGGTTGGGCACTGAAGCTTTCTTT. Its translation: CASSQTGLGTEAFF.